What follows is one TCR beta chain and its context. Its cognate antigen is unknown. The data are from a study of PD-L1 blockade in urothelial cancer. General study results and limits: Those with durable benefit had larger increases in tumor-associated blood clones at 3 weeks. Pretreatment peripheral blood TCR clonality that fell below the median predicted better survival among the patients studied.

Documented time point: pretreatment peripheral blood. The germline V gene encodes CDR1 SGHRS and CDR2 YFSETQ. CDR3 length: 14 amino acids. Trimming took off 2 bases at V and 0 bases at J, with 5 bases between the two ends. Generated by immunoSEQ multiplex PCR, the TCRdb table keeps only in-frame clones and is missing some. The table lists under 100,000 clones, 85% to 90% of them singletons. This clonotype was sampled from a man aged 60 to 69 with urothelial cancer. The sample here was PBMCs, taken around atezolizumab (anti-PD-L1) treatment. This chain connects TRBV5-1 to TRBJ2-2, with unresolved D. The chain's CDR3 is CASSLSTNTGELFF. The CDR3 region has the DNA TGCGCCAGCAGCTTATCCACGAACACCGGGGAGCTGTTTTTT.